The 7 T cell receptor beta chains in this list originate from one sample, sequenced in a study of Graves' ophthalmopathy and Graves' hyperthyroidism. TCR beta CDR3 amplification used RNA transcripts. The authors performed first-round RT-PCR with HTBI primers and then a second-round multiplex PCR. TCRdb re-analysed the multiplex PCR reads in MiXCR, keeping a single row per CDR3 protein. The sample has more than 1,000,000 distinct CDR3 sequences; about 36% are singletons. The sequencing input was peripheral blood or thyroid tissue (not recorded which). The receptors originated from an adult man with Graves' hyperthyroidism.

This clonotype has at least ten counts. The rearrangement uses TRBV29-1 and TRBJ2-2; possible D gene TRBD1, 5 bases. Germline CDR1 reads SQVTM; CDR2 reads ANQGSEA. This CDR3 contains 12 residues. Between the trimmed V and J ends, which lost 4 bases and 6 bases, there was a span of 9 bases. This CDR3 reads CSVVGHSGELFF. Here the CDR3 DNA reads TGCAGCGTTGTGGGGCACTCCGGGGAGCTGTTTTTT.

In this sample, this clonotype turned up a few times. V usage is TRBV5-4 and J usage is TRBJ2-7; no clear D. The CDR3 is 14 amino acids. Germline V gene sequence: CDR1 SGHNT, CDR2 YYREEE (reference sequence). Trimming shortened V by 5 bases and J by 5 bases, and 17 bases separated the two germline ends. The CDR3 reads CASRGRTLFHEQYF. Here the CDR3 DNA reads TGTGCCAGCAGAGGCAGGACCTTGTTTCACGAGCAGTACTTC. The variable domain in full, completed from reference TRBV5-4 and TRBJ2-7, reads ETGVTQSPTHLIKTRGQQVTLRCSSQSGHNTVSWYQQALGQGPQFIFQYYREEENGRGNFPPRFSGLQFPNYSSELNVNALELDDSALYLCASRGRTLFHEQYFGPGTRLTVT.

This clonotype was counted many times. J is TRBJ1-1 and V is TRBV7-8; TRBD1 matches 8 bases. Germline CDR1 and CDR2: SGHVS and FQNEAQ. The ends lost 3 bases at V and 4 bases at J; junction bases unmatched: 4. The CDR3 extends over 14 amino acids. The CDR3 protein is CASSFGQGGTEAFF. The CDR3 bases are TGTGCCAGCAGCTTTGGACAGGGCGGCACTGAAGCTTTCTTT.

This clonotype showed up many times. The rearrangement uses TRBV15 and TRBJ1-1; TRBD1 might be the D (5 bases). Trimming cost V 5 bases and J 1 base, with 8 bases left between them. Germline V CDR1 and CDR2: LNHNV, YYDKDF (reference sequence). The CDR3 is made up of 13 amino acids. The CDR3 reads CATSGHGNTEAFF. CDR3 bases: TGTGCCACCAGCGGACACGGGAACACTGAAGCTTTCTTT.

V is TRBV7-2 and J is TRBJ2-7; 7 nucleotides line up with TRBD2. Germline loops: CDR1 SGHTA, CDR2 FQGNSA. With 7 bases clipped from V and 0 bases from J, the junction kept 12 bases outside the gene matches. This CDR3 region has 16 residues. CDR3 bases: TGTGCCAGCACTCCTTTCCAGGGCGGGAGCTCCTACGAGCAGTACTTC. Translated: CASTPFQGGSSYEQYF.

This clonotype was seen many times. The gene calls are TRBV19 and TRBJ1-1; D remains unclear. The length of the CDR3 is 13 residues. Looked up from germline, CDR1 is LNHDA and CDR2 is SQIVND (reference sequence). The V end was cut by 3 bases, the J end by 6 bases, with 11 bases between. The CDR3 is CASSIETSAEAFF. The CDR3 DNA sequence: TGTGCCAGTAGTATTGAAACGAGTGCTGAAGCTTTCTTT.

The chain combines TRBV2 with TRBJ2-3; D may be TRBD2 (5 bases). Germline V CDR1 and CDR2: SNHLY, FYNNEI. Trimming took off 2 bases at V and 11 bases at J, with 17 bases between the two ends. The CDR3 spans 14 residues. CDR3 coding DNA: TGTGCCAGCAGTGAACCCGCCGGGAAAAGTCTGCAGTATTTT. This gives the protein CASSEPAGKSLQYF.